The clone carrying this T cell receptor (beta chain) has only one observation. Sequencing used immunoSEQ multiplex PCR; TCRdb keeps in-frame clones, though not all of them. This sample carries around 130,000 clones, over 85% of them seen once, and the ten largest clones take roughly 4%. CDR3 length: 16 amino acids. V was trimmed by 1 base and J by 3 bases, leaving 14 bases between them. Germline assignment: CDR1 MGHRA and CDR2 YSYEKL. The data stem from a study of control samples from healthy donors and cancer patients. This TCR was recovered from a man aged 25 to 45 in good health. The chain is built from TRBV4-1 and TRBJ2-3; D is unclear. The sequenced sample was blood. The CDR3 spells CASSQAAYVGTDTQYF. The CDR3 DNA follows: TGCGCCAGCAGCCAAGCCGCATACGTCGGAACAGATACGCAGTATTTT.